This T cell receptor (beta chain) is from a study of response to subunit inactivated influenza vaccine. V lost 4 bases and J 0 bases, leaving 16 bases between the germline ends. CDR1 is DFQATT, CDR2 SNEGSKA, per germline (reference sequence). The length of the CDR3 is 16 residues. TCRdb ran MiXCR on the RT-PCR reads and lists one entry per CDR3 protein. The sample lists 500,000 or so distinct CDR3 sequences; roughly 9.8% were seen once. A word on this clonotype: Its antigen is currently unknown.

Points from the study as a whole: The authors put forward the suggestion that each seasonal influenza vaccination may bring in only a limited number of new T cells.

The J gene is TRBJ2-1, the V gene TRBV20-1, with D uncertain. This TCR was recovered from a middle-aged man who received an inactivated influenza vaccine. Sequences were derived from PBMCs from blood, sampled 45 days after vaccination. The DNA for the CDR3 is TGCAGTGCTATCGGGTTTCTGCGAGTCTCCTACAATGAGCAGTTCTTC. Translating it yields CSAIGFLRVSYNEQFF.